Sequencing of this T cell receptor beta chain was carried out in a study of cytotoxic CD8 clonotypes in ibrutinib-treated CLL. Study overall: Patient counts were ten to eleven relapsed/refractory, some 16 treatment-naive and some 17 IGHV unmutated.

V shed 4 bases and J 1 base; nucleotides not matched to a gene: 0. The V gene's germline CDR1 is MGHRA and CDR2 YSYEKL. The CDR3 contains 15 residues. Study-wide points: Exceeding age-matched healthy donors, baseline clonality also tracked the counts of circulating CD8+ T cells. Public clonotypes were rare and shrank or held steady on treatment.

Here immunoSEQ multiplex PCR was the method, and the copy in TCRdb shows in-frame clones only, minus some. The sample consists of about 200,000 clones, around 75% of them appearing once. About this clone itself: Its antigen is still unknown.

The receptor was isolated from a human donor with chronic lymphocytic leukemia. Material: PBMCs, obtained after 12 months of ibrutinib treatment. The V and J genes are TRBV4-1 and TRBJ2-5; 13 nucleotides align to TRBD2. Written as DNA, the CDR3 is TGCGCCAGCAGCCGACTAGCGGGGGGCCAAGAGACCCAGTACTTC. Its translation is CASSRLAGGQETQYF.